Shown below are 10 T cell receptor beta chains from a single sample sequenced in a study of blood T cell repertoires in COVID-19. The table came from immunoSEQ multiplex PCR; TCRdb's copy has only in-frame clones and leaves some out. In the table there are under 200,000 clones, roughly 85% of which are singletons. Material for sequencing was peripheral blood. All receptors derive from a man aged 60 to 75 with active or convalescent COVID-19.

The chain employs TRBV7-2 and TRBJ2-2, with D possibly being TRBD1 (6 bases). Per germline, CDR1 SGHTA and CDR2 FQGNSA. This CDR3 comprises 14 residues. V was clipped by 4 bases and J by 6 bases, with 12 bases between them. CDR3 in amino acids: CASSSSNRAGELFF. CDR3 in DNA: TGTGCCAGCAGCTCAAGCAACAGGGCCGGGGAGCTGTTTTTT.

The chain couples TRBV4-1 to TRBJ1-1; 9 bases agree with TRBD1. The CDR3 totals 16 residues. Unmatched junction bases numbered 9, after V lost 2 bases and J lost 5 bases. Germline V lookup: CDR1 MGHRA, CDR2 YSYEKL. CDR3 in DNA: TGCGCCAGCAGCCAAAACCGTGGACAGGGGAGGACTGAAGCTTTCTTT. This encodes CASSQNRGQGRTEAFF.

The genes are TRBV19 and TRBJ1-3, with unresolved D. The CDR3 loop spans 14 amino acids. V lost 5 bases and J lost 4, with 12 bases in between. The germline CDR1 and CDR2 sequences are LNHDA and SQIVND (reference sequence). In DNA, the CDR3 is TGTGCCAGTAGTCCTACTTCGTCCGGAAACACCATATATTTT. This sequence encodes CASSPTSSGNTIYF.

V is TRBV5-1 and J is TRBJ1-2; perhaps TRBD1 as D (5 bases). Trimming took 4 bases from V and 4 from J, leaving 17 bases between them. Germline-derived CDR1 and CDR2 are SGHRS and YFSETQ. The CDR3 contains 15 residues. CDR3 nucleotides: TGCGCCAGCAGCCCGGACGCCGGGACTCCCTATGGCTACACCTTC. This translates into CASSPDAGTPYGYTF.

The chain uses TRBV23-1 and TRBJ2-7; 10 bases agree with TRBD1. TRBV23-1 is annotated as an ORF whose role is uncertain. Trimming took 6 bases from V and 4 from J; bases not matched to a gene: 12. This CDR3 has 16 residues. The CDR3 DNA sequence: TGCGCCAGCAGACCCTTCCGGGACAGGGGAAAATACGAGCAGTACTTC. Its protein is CASRPFRDRGKYEQYF.

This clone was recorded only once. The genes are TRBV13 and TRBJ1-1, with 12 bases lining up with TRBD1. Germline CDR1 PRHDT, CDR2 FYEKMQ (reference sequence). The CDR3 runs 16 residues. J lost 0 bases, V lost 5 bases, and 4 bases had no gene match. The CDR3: CASSRGTGGLNTEAFF. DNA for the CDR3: TGTGCCAGCAGCCGCGGGACAGGGGGCCTGAACACTGAAGCTTTCTTT.

The CDR3 loop reads CATSRGGREQYF. Written as DNA, the CDR3 is TGTGCCACCAGCAGAGGGGGGCGGGAGCAGTACTTC. J is TRBJ2-7 and V is TRBV15; TRBD1 might be the D (6 bases). Trimming removed 1 base from V and 7 bases from J, with 8 bases in between. This CDR3 has 12 amino acids. The germline gives CDR1 LNHNV, CDR2 YYDKDF (reference sequence).

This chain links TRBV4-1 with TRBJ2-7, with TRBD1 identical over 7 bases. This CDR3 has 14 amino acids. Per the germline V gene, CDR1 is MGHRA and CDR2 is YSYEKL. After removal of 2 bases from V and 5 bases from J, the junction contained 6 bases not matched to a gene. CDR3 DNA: TGCGCCAGCAGCCAAACAGGGGTCGCAAACGAGCAGTACTTC. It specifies CASSQTGVANEQYF.

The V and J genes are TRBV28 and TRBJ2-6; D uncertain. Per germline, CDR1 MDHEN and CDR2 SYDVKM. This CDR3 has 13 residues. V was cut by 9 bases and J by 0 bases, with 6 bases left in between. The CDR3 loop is CASTDSGANVLTF. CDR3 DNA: TGTGCCAGTACTGACTCTGGGGCCAACGTCCTGACTTTC.

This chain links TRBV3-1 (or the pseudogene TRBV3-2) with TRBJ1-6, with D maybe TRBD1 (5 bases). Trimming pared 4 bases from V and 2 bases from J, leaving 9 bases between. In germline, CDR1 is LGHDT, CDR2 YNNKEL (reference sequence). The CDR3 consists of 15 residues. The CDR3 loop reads CASSPSTAYNSPLHF. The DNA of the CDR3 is TGTGCCAGCAGCCCCTCGACAGCCTATAATTCACCCCTCCACTTT.